This T cell receptor beta chain was identified in a study of post-analysis software for immune sequencing data. Overall study: Patients with relapsing-remitting, secondary progressive and progressive-relapsing multiple sclerosis courses were all represented. Findings and limits, study-wide: In patients, TRBV5-6, TRBV5-1 and TRBV20-1 belonged to five TRBV segments found more frequently than in controls. Controls showed significantly higher normalized Chao1 diversity than did multiple sclerosis patients.

The ends were cut back, 8 bases at V and 0 bases at J, with 9 bases in the middle. The CDR3 has 13 residues. Per germline, CDR1 MRHNA and CDR2 SNTAGT. A word on this clonotype: The antigen is unknown.

cDNA libraries of TCR beta carried unique molecular identifiers. Input of about 1 to 11 million T cells yielded 400,000 to 550,000 cDNA molecules. TCRdb recomputed calls from the PCR reads with MiXCR, one row per CDR3 protein. The sample contains 170,000 or so distinct CDR3 sequences, around 30% of which appear only once. The sequencing sample was made of blood. The gene calls are TRBV6-4 and TRBJ2-3; D assignment may be TRBD1 or TRBD2 (5 bases each). This sequence originates from a girl aged 10 to 17 with multiple sclerosis. CDR3 nucleotide sequence: TGTGCCAGCGGCCGGGACAGCACAGATACGCAGTATTTT. Its protein product is CASGRDSTDTQYF.